This T cell receptor (beta chain) is drawn from a study of blood T cell repertoires in COVID-19. V lost 3 bases to trimming and J lost 1 base, with 14 bases between them. The CDR3 is 16 amino acids. Germline V lookup: CDR1 SGHVS, CDR2 FQNEAQ. TCRdb's table, derived via immunoSEQ multiplex PCR, lists solely in-frame clones and lacks some. The sample includes approximately 160,000 clones, 65% to 85% seen only once; the top ten take roughly 2.9%. The sequence derives from a woman aged 55-70 years with acute or convalescent COVID-19. V and J are TRBV7-8 and TRBJ2-3; D is ambiguous. What was sequenced was peripheral blood. CDR3 DNA sequence: TGTGCCAGCAGCTTCCGCCTAGAACCCCGCACAGATACGCAGTATTTT. This gives the protein CASSFRLEPRTDTQYF.